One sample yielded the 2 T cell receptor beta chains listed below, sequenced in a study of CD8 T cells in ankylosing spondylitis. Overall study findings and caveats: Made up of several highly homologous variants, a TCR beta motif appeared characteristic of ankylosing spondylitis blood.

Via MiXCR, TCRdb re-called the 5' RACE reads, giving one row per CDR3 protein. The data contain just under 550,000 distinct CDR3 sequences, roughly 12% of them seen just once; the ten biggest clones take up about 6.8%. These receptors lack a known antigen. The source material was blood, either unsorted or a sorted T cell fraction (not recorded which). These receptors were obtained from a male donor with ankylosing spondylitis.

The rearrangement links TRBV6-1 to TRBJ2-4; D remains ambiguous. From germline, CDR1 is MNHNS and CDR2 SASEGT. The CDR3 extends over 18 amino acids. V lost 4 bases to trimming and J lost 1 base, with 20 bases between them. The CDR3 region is CASSGYKGLTLAKNIQYF. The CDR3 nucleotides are TGTGCCAGCAGTGGTTACAAAGGATTGACGTTGGCCAAAAACATTCAGTACTTC.

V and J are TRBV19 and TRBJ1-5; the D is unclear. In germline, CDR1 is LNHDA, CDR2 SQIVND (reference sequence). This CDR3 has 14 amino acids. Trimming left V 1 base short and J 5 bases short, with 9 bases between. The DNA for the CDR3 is TGTGCCAGTAGTATAGCGAGGGAGGATCAGCCCCAGCATTTT. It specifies CASSIAREDQPQHF.